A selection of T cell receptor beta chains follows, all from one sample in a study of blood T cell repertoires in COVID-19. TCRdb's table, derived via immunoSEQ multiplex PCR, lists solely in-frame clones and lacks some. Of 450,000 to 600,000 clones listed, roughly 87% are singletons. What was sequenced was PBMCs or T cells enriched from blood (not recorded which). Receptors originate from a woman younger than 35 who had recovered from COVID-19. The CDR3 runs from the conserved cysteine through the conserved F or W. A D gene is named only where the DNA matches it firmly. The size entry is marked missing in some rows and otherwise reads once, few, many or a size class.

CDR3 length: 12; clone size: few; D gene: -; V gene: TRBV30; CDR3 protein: CAWTLASYGYTF
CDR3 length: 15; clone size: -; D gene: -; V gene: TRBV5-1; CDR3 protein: CASSLASLSGNTIYF
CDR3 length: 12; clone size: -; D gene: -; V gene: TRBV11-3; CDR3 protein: CASSLGENEQFF
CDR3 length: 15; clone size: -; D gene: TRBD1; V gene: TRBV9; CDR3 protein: CASSADAGTGGEQYF
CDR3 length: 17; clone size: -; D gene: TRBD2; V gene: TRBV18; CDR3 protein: CASSSGTSGGARDTQYF
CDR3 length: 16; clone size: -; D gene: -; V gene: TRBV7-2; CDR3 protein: CASSPRRNRLDQPQHF
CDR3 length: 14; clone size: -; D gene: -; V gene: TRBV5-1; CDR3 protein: CASSPLTGLGGYTF
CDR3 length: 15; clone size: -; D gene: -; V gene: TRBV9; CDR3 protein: CASSVVGTGGTEAFF
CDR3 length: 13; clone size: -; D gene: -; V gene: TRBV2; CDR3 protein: CASSEWEGQPQHF
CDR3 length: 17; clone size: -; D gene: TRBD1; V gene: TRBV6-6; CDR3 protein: CASSPGQGIVGNQPQHF
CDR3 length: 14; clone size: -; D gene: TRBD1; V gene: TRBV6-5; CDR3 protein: CATLWGQMNTEAFF
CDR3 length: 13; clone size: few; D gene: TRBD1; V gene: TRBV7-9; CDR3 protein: CASSGTEQEKLFF
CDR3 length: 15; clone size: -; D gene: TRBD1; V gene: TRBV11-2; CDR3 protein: CASSLLGTGNEKLFF
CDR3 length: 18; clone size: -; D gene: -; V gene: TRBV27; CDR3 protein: CASSLRGRDGDYNSPLHF
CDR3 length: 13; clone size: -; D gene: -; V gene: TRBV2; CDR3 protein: CASRVSNNSPLHF
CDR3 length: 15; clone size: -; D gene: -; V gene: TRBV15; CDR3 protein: CATSRDRGGPQPQHF
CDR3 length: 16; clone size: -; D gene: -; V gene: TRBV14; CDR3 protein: CASSQDKGRGDSPLHF
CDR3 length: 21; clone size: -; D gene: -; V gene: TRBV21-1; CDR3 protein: CASSETGGVGVRTYSNQPQHF
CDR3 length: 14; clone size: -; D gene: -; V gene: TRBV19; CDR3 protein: CASSEGTAGTEAFF
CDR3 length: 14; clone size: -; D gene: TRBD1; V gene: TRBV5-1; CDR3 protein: CASSPGQGDEKLFF
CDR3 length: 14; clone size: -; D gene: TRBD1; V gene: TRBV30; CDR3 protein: CASQWTGWGSPLHF
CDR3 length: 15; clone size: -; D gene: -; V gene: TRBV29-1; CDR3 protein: CSVEDTSGGARFYTF
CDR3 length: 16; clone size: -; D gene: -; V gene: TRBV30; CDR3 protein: CAWSRRGEGSNQPQHF
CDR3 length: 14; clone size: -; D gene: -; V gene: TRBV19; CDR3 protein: CASMVRQGSSPLHF
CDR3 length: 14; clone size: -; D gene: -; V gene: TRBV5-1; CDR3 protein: CASSPEKHTDTQYF
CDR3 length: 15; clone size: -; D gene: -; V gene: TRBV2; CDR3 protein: CASSEAGSSGGELFF
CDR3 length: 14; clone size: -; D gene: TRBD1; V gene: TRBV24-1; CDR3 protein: CATSESGTATEAFF
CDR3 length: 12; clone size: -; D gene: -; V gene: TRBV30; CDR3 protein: CAWRSLGNTIYF
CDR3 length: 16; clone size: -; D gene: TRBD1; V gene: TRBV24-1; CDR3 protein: CATSPPPGTETDTQYF
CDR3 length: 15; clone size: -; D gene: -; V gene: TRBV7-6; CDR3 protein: CASSLNRYSTGELFF
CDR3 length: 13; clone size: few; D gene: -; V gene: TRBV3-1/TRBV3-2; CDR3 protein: CASSRAANQPQHF
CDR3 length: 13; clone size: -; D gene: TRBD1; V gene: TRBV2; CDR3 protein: CASLGQPNQPQHF
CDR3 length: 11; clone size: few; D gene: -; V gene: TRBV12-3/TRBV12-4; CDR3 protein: CASSFADTQYF
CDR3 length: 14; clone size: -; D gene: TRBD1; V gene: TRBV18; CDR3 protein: CASSETGYNSPLHF
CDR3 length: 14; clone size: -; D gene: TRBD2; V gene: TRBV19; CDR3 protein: CASSPSGGAYEQYF
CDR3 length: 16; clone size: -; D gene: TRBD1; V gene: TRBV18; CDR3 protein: CASFSGTGGADYGYTF
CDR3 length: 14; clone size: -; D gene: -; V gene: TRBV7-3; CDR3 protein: CASSELGQTDTQYF
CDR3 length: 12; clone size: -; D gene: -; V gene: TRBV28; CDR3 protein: CASSLTGDTQYF
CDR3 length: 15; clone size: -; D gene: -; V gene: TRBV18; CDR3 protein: CASSPPAGMNTEAFF
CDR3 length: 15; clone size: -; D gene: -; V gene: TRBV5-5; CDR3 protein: CASSLLQSGANVLTF
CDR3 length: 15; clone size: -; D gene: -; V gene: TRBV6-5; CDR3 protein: CASSRGGATGTEAFF
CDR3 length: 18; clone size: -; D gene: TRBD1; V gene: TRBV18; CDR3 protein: CASSPLSGGQGARQPQHF
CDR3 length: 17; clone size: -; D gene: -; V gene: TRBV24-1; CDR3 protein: CATSVAGRRVETYEQYF